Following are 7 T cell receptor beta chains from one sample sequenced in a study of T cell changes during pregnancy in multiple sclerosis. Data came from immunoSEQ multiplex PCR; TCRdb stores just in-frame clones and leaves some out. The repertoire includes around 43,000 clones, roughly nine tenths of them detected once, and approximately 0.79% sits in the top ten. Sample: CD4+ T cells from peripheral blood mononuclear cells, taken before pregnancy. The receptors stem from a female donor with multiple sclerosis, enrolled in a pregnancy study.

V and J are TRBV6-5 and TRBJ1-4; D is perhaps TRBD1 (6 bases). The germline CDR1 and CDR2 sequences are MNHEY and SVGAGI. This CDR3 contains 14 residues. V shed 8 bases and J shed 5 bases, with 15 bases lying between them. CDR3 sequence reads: CASSQQGANEKLFF. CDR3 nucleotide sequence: TGTGCCAGCTCCCAACAGGGTGCCAATGAAAAACTGTTTTTT.

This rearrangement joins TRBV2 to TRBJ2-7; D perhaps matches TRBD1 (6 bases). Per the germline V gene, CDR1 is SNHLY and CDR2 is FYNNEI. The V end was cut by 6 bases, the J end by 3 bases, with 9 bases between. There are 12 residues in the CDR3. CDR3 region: CASRDSLYEQYF. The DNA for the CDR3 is TGTGCCAGCAGGGACAGCCTCTACGAGCAGTACTTC.

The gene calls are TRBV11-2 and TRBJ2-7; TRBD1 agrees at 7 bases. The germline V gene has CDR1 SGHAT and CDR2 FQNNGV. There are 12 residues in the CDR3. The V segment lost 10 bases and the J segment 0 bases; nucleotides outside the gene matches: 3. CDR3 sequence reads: CATTGASYEQYF. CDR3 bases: TGTGCCACAACAGGGGCCTCCTACGAGCAGTACTTC.

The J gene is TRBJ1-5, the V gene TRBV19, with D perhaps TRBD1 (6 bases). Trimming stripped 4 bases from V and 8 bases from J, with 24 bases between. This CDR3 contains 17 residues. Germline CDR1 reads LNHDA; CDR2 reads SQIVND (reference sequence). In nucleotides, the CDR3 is TGTGCCAGTAGTAGTGGGACGGGACATCTTTCAATCAAGCCCCAGCATTTT. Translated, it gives CASSSGTGHLSIKPQHF.

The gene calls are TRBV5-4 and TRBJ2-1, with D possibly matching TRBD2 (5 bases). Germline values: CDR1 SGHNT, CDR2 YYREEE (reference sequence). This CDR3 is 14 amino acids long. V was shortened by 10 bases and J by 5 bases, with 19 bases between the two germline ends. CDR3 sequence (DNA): TGTGCCGAGGGTTGGCAGATAAACGACAATGAGCAGTTCTTC. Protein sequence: CAEGWQINDNEQFF.

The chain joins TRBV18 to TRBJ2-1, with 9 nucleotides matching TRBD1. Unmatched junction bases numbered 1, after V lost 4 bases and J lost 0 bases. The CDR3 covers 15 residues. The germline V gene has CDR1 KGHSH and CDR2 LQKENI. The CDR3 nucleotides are TGTGCCAGCTCACTGGACAGGGGCTCCTACAATGAGCAGTTCTTC. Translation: CASSLDRGSYNEQFF.

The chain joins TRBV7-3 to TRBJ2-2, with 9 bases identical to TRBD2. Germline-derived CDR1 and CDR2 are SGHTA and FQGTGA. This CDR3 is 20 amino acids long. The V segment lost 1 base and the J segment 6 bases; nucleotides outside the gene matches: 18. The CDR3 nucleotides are TGTGCCAGCAGCTTAAGGGGGACTAGCACAGGCCAGCCAAGGGCCGGGGAGCTGTTTTTT. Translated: CASSLRGTSTGQPRAGELFF.